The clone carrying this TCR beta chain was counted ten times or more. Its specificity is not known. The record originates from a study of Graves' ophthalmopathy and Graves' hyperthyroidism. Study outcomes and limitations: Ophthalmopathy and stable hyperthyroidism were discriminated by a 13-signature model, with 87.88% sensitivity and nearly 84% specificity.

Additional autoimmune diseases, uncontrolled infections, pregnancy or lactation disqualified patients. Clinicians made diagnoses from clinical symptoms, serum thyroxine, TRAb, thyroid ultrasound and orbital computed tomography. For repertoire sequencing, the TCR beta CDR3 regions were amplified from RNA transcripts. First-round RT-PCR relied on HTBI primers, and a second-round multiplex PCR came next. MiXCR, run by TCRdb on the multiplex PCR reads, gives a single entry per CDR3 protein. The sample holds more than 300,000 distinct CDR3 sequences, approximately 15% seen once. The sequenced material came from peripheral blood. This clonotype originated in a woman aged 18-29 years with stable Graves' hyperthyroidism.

CDR3 sequence reads: CSAQKVGPEAFF. CDR3 in DNA: TGCAGCGCTCAAAAGGTTGGCCCTGAAGCTTTCTTT. This sequence joins TRBV29-1 and TRBJ1-1; no reliable D call. This CDR3 is 12 amino acids long. The germline V gene encodes CDR1 SQVTM and CDR2 ANQGSEA. V lost 7 bases, J lost 6 bases, and 15 bases lay in between.